This is a list of T cell receptor beta chains from one sample in a study of CDR3 diversity in severe acne. A single record per CDR3 protein comes from TCRdb applying MiXCR to the PCR reads. The table has 97,000 or so distinct CDR3 sequences, about half seen once. The sample taken for sequencing was blood. These receptors were collected from a male donor with acne. CDR3s include the opening cysteine and the closing phenylalanine or tryptophan. A D gene is named only where the DNA matches it firmly. For some rows the clone size is stated as once, few or many, or as a class when expanded; others skip it.

D gene,V gene,J gene,clone size,CDR3 DNA,CDR3 protein
NA,TRBV7-9,TRBJ2-5,once,TGTGCCAGCAGTCCCCAAGCGTCGGGAAAGACCCAGTACTTC,CASSPQASGKTQYF
NA,TRBV7-8,TRBJ1-3,many,TGTGCCAGCACCGAGTGGGGTGTCGGAAACACCATATATTTT,CASTEWGVGNTIYF
TRBD1,TRBV2,TRBJ2-5,NA,TGTGCCAGCAGTGGAGCACCGGGACAGGGCACCGAGACCCAGTACTTC,CASSGAPGQGTETQYF
TRBD1,TRBV10-2,TRBJ2-3,many,TGCGCCAGCAGACGAGACAGGGGTGGAGGCACAGATACGCAGTATTTT,CASRRDRGGGTDTQYF
NA,TRBV9,TRBJ1-1,NA,TGTGCCAGCAGCCAAGGGAGGGACGACACTGAAGCTTTCTTT,CASSQGRDDTEAFF
NA,TRBV5-1,TRBJ1-2,few,TGCGCCAGCAGCTTGGCGGTAGGGTCGGGCTACACCTTC,CASSLAVGSGYTF
NA,TRBV20-1,TRBJ2-3,NA,TGCAGTGCTAGACCCCCCGGGACTAGCACAGATACGCAGTATTTT,CSARPPGTSTDTQYF
NA,TRBV29-1,TRBJ1-2,NA,TGCAGCGTTGAGTCTCCGTGGGATACTGACTATGGCTACACCTTC,CSVESPWDTDYGYTF
NA,TRBV15,TRBJ1-6,NA,TGTGCCACCAGCAGAGACCTAACCTGCTTAAGAGGTGGGCCGTCACCCCTCCACTTT,CATSRDLTCLRGGPSPLHF
NA,TRBV11-1,TRBJ1-1,NA,TGTGCCAGCAGCTTATCTGGCCCCAGCACTGAAGCTTTCTTT,CASSLSGPSTEAFF
NA,TRBV20-1,TRBJ2-3,medium-sized,TGCAGTGCAACCGGGGGTCGAGGGCGTGACACAGATACGCAGTATTTT,CSATGGRGRDTDTQYF
NA,TRBV28,TRBJ1-2,few,TGTGCCAGCAGGCGGCAGGACGCATCTAACTATGGCTACACCTTC,CASRRQDASNYGYTF
TRBD2,TRBV24-1,TRBJ2-2,many,TGTGCCACCAGTGATTTAAGTCTAGCGGGACAAACCGGGGAGCTGTTTTTT,CATSDLSLAGQTGELFF
NA,TRBV9,TRBJ1-4,NA,TGTGCCAGCAGCGTTAGTACTGATAATGAAAAACTGCTTTTT,CASSVSTDNEKLLF
NA,TRBV15,TRBJ1-5,NA,TGTGCCACCAGCAGAGATCTTGGGCAGCCCCAGCATTTT,CATSRDLGQPQHF